Listed below are T cell receptor beta chains from one sample, sequenced in a study of blood T cell repertoires in COVID-19. The repertoire was sequenced with immunoSEQ multiplex PCR; TCRdb's copy has only in-frame clones and lacks some. In the table there are approximately 290,000 clones, roughly 88% of which are singletons. Sequenced sample: peripheral blood. The receptors were gathered from a human donor with COVID-19, enrolled during active disease. The donor label of this sample is uncertain. Each CDR3 is given with its conserved first and last residue. Fields, in order: CDR3 length, J gene, clone size, V gene, D gene, CDR3 DNA, CDR3 protein. D genes are given only for firm matches. Only some rows state a clone size, as once, few, many or a class for expanded clones.

CDR3 length: 12; J gene: TRBJ2-7; clone size: -; V gene: TRBV6-5; D gene: -; CDR3 DNA: TGTGCCAGCAGGACAGTGGACTACGAGCAGTACTTC; CDR3 protein: CASRTVDYEQYF
CDR3 length: 16; J gene: TRBJ1-2; clone size: -; V gene: TRBV9; D gene: -; CDR3 DNA: TGTGCCAGCAGCTCCCACCCGACAGAAGCTAACTATGGCTACACCTTC; CDR3 protein: CASSSHPTEANYGYTF
CDR3 length: 16; J gene: TRBJ2-7; clone size: -; V gene: TRBV7-2; D gene: TRBD2; CDR3 DNA: TGTGCCAGCAGCCGCTCTGGGGGACTATCCGCCTACGAGCAGTACTTC; CDR3 protein: CASSRSGGLSAYEQYF
CDR3 length: 15; J gene: TRBJ1-5; clone size: -; V gene: TRBV7-3; D gene: TRBD1; CDR3 DNA: TGTGCCAGCAGCGCAGAGGGGGCAAGCAATCAGCCCCAGCATTTT; CDR3 protein: CASSAEGASNQPQHF
CDR3 length: 15; J gene: TRBJ1-1; clone size: -; V gene: TRBV18; D gene: -; CDR3 DNA: TGTGCCAGCTCACCATCAGAGGGGAGGCACACTGAAGCTTTCTTT; CDR3 protein: CASSPSEGRHTEAFF
CDR3 length: 15; J gene: TRBJ1-2; clone size: -; V gene: TRBV7-9; D gene: TRBD1; CDR3 DNA: TGTGCCAGCAGGTCAACAGGGGCTAGTATCTATGGCTACACCTTC; CDR3 protein: CASRSTGASIYGYTF
CDR3 length: 16; J gene: TRBJ1-2; clone size: -; V gene: TRBV28; D gene: -; CDR3 DNA: TGTGCCAGCAGTACAGATGGGGGGGCGCGGGTCTATGGCTACACCTTC; CDR3 protein: CASSTDGGARVYGYTF
CDR3 length: 19; J gene: TRBJ1-5; clone size: once; V gene: TRBV21-1; D gene: -; CDR3 DNA: TGTGCCAGCAACCTAAGTAGATTAACCCCTTCTTATAGCAATCAGCCCCAGCATTTT; CDR3 protein: CASNLSRLTPSYSNQPQHF
CDR3 length: 13; J gene: TRBJ1-4; clone size: -; V gene: TRBV27; D gene: TRBD1; CDR3 DNA: TGTGCCAGCACCTGGACAGGGGCTGAAAAACTGTTTTTT; CDR3 protein: CASTWTGAEKLFF
CDR3 length: 11; J gene: TRBJ1-2; clone size: -; V gene: TRBV30; D gene: -; CDR3 DNA: TGTGCCTGGACTCTTGGGGCTGGCTACACCTTC; CDR3 protein: CAWTLGAGYTF
CDR3 length: 14; J gene: TRBJ1-2; clone size: -; V gene: TRBV19; D gene: -; CDR3 DNA: TGTGCCAGTAGTCCCCAGGCCCGTAACTATGGCTACACCTTC; CDR3 protein: CASSPQARNYGYTF
CDR3 length: 17; J gene: TRBJ2-7; clone size: -; V gene: TRBV30; D gene: TRBD2; CDR3 DNA: TGTGCCTGGGAAAAGGGATCGGGGACTAGCGGGAGGTACGAGCAGTACTTC; CDR3 protein: CAWEKGSGTSGRYEQYF
CDR3 length: 14; J gene: TRBJ1-2; clone size: -; V gene: TRBV5-1; D gene: TRBD1; CDR3 DNA: TGCGCCAGCAGCTTCGACAGGGGGAACTATGGCTACACCTTC; CDR3 protein: CASSFDRGNYGYTF
CDR3 length: 14; J gene: TRBJ1-5; clone size: -; V gene: TRBV7-8; D gene: -; CDR3 DNA: TGTGCCAGCAGCTTCGACAGTTTTCGCAGGCCCCAGCATTTT; CDR3 protein: CASSFDSFRRPQHF
CDR3 length: 15; J gene: TRBJ1-4; clone size: -; V gene: TRBV6-6; D gene: -; CDR3 DNA: TGTGCCAGCAGTGGCACAGGACCGACTAATGAAAAACTGTTTTTT; CDR3 protein: CASSGTGPTNEKLFF
CDR3 length: 15; J gene: TRBJ2-7; clone size: -; V gene: TRBV27; D gene: TRBD2; CDR3 DNA: TGTGCCAGCAGGCGACTAGCGGGTATCGCCTACGAGCAGTACTTC; CDR3 protein: CASRRLAGIAYEQYF
CDR3 length: 13; J gene: TRBJ1-2; clone size: -; V gene: TRBV5-6; D gene: TRBD1; CDR3 DNA: TGTGCCAGCACCAAGGACAGGGCACATGGCTACACCTTC; CDR3 protein: CASTKDRAHGYTF
CDR3 length: 16; J gene: TRBJ2-2; clone size: -; V gene: TRBV5-6; D gene: TRBD1; CDR3 DNA: TGTGCCAGCAGCTTTGTGCAGGGGGTCCTCACCGGGGAGCTGTTTTTT; CDR3 protein: CASSFVQGVLTGELFF
CDR3 length: 15; J gene: TRBJ2-7; clone size: -; V gene: TRBV11-2; D gene: -; CDR3 DNA: TGTGCCAGCAGCCGTACAGGGCCGAGCTCCTACGAGCAGTACTTC; CDR3 protein: CASSRTGPSSYEQYF
CDR3 length: 14; J gene: TRBJ1-3; clone size: -; V gene: TRBV3-1/TRBV3-2; D gene: -; CDR3 DNA: TGTGCCAGCAGCCAAGAGCCGGTTGGAAACACCATATATTTT; CDR3 protein: CASSQEPVGNTIYF
CDR3 length: 17; J gene: TRBJ2-7; clone size: -; V gene: TRBV5-6; D gene: TRBD2; CDR3 DNA: TGTGCCAGCAGCTACCCGGGACTAGCGGAACCCTCCTACGAGCAGTACTTC; CDR3 protein: CASSYPGLAEPSYEQYF
CDR3 length: 17; J gene: TRBJ2-5; clone size: -; V gene: TRBV2; D gene: TRBD1; CDR3 DNA: TGTGCCAGCAGAGTACAGGGGGCTCGGTATCTAGAGGAGACCCAGTACTTC; CDR3 protein: CASRVQGARYLEETQYF
CDR3 length: 14; J gene: TRBJ1-4; clone size: -; V gene: TRBV19; D gene: TRBD1; CDR3 DNA: TGTGCCAGTAGTAAGGGGGCGCGATCTGAAAAACTGTTTTTT; CDR3 protein: CASSKGARSEKLFF
CDR3 length: 15; J gene: TRBJ2-5; clone size: -; V gene: TRBV10-1; D gene: -; CDR3 DNA: TGCGCCAGCAGTGATTTAGGAGGGAGTTTGGAGACCCAGTACTTC; CDR3 protein: CASSDLGGSLETQYF
CDR3 length: 15; J gene: TRBJ2-3; clone size: -; V gene: TRBV15; D gene: -; CDR3 DNA: TGTGCCACCAGCAGAGACAGGGGGGCCAGAAATACGCAGTATTTT; CDR3 protein: CATSRDRGARNTQYF
CDR3 length: 15; J gene: TRBJ2-4; clone size: -; V gene: TRBV11-1; D gene: -; CDR3 DNA: TGTGCCAGCAGCTCGTACAGGGGGGGATTGGGAATTCAGTACTTC; CDR3 protein: CASSSYRGGLGIQYF
CDR3 length: 14; J gene: TRBJ2-2; clone size: -; V gene: TRBV9; D gene: -; CDR3 DNA: TGTGCCAGTGATAGCGGAACGAACACCGGGGAGCTGTTTTTT; CDR3 protein: CASDSGTNTGELFF
CDR3 length: 14; J gene: TRBJ1-2; clone size: -; V gene: TRBV6-5; D gene: TRBD1; CDR3 DNA: TGTGCCACGATGGGGGACAGACCTAACTATGGCTACACCTTC; CDR3 protein: CATMGDRPNYGYTF
CDR3 length: 15; J gene: TRBJ2-5; clone size: -; V gene: TRBV11-3; D gene: TRBD2; CDR3 DNA: TGTGCCAGCAGCTTAGGACTAGCCGGAGAAGAGACCCAGTACTTC; CDR3 protein: CASSLGLAGEETQYF
CDR3 length: 15; J gene: TRBJ2-2; clone size: -; V gene: TRBV7-6; D gene: -; CDR3 DNA: TGTGCCAGCAGCTACGGGACTTCCAACACCGGGGAGCTGTTTTTT; CDR3 protein: CASSYGTSNTGELFF
CDR3 length: 17; J gene: TRBJ2-5; clone size: few; V gene: TRBV7-7; D gene: TRBD2; CDR3 DNA: TGTGCTAGCAGCTCCTTGACTAGCGGGAGCGGTGGAGAGACCCAGTACTTC; CDR3 protein: CASSSLTSGSGGETQYF
CDR3 length: 16; J gene: TRBJ1-2; clone size: -; V gene: TRBV6-6; D gene: TRBD1; CDR3 DNA: TGTGTCAGCAGTCGAATGGGGCACAGGGGACAGAGTGGCTACACCTTC; CDR3 protein: CVSSRMGHRGQSGYTF
CDR3 length: 15; J gene: TRBJ2-1; clone size: once; V gene: TRBV6-6; D gene: TRBD2; CDR3 DNA: TGTGCCAGCAGTTATGGCGGGAGCTCCTACAATGAGCAGTTCTTC; CDR3 protein: CASSYGGSSYNEQFF
CDR3 length: 14; J gene: TRBJ2-1; clone size: -; V gene: TRBV11-3; D gene: -; CDR3 DNA: TGTGCCAGCAGCTTCGGGGGCGGGGGCAGTGAGCAGTTCTTC; CDR3 protein: CASSFGGGGSEQFF
CDR3 length: 11; J gene: TRBJ1-5; clone size: -; V gene: TRBV28; D gene: -; CDR3 DNA: TGTGCCAGCGGCAGCAATCAGCCCCAGCATTTT; CDR3 protein: CASGSNQPQHF
CDR3 length: 15; J gene: TRBJ2-5; clone size: once; V gene: TRBV6-1; D gene: TRBD2; CDR3 DNA: TGTGCCAGCAGTGACGCGGGAGGAGGAGAAGAGACCCAGTACTTC; CDR3 protein: CASSDAGGGEETQYF
CDR3 length: 15; J gene: TRBJ2-1; clone size: -; V gene: TRBV23-1; D gene: -; CDR3 DNA: TGCGCCAGCCAGCTTCCGGCGGTCTCCTACAATGAGCAGTTCTTC; CDR3 protein: CASQLPAVSYNEQFF
CDR3 length: 14; J gene: TRBJ2-5; clone size: -; V gene: TRBV3-1/TRBV3-2; D gene: -; CDR3 DNA: TGTGCCAGCAGCCCACGGGAGTTCGGAGAGACCCAGTACTTC; CDR3 protein: CASSPREFGETQYF
CDR3 length: 14; J gene: TRBJ2-7; clone size: -; V gene: TRBV6-6; D gene: -; CDR3 DNA: TGTGCCAGCAGTTACTCGAGGTCGTCCTACGAGCAGTACTTC; CDR3 protein: CASSYSRSSYEQYF
CDR3 length: 13; J gene: TRBJ1-5; clone size: -; V gene: TRBV30; D gene: -; CDR3 DNA: TGTGCCTGGAGTGTACGGGGGAATCAGCCCCAGCATTTT; CDR3 protein: CAWSVRGNQPQHF
CDR3 length: 13; J gene: TRBJ1-1; clone size: -; V gene: TRBV4-1; D gene: -; CDR3 DNA: TGCGCCAGCAGCCAAGATGAGGGCAGGGAAGCTTTCTTT; CDR3 protein: CASSQDEGREAFF
CDR3 length: 14; J gene: TRBJ2-3; clone size: -; V gene: TRBV18; D gene: TRBD2; CDR3 DNA: TGTGCCAGCTCACCAGGGCTAGCGGGCGATACGCAGTATTTT; CDR3 protein: CASSPGLAGDTQYF
CDR3 length: 14; J gene: TRBJ2-3; clone size: -; V gene: TRBV5-1; D gene: TRBD2; CDR3 DNA: TGCGCCAGCAGCCTCGGACTAGCCACAGATACGCAGTATTTT; CDR3 protein: CASSLGLATDTQYF
CDR3 length: 16; J gene: TRBJ2-1; clone size: -; V gene: TRBV7-3; D gene: TRBD1; CDR3 DNA: TGTGCCAGCAGCTTAACAGGGGGCTTTGGCTACAATGAGCAGTTCTTC; CDR3 protein: CASSLTGGFGYNEQFF
CDR3 length: 12; J gene: TRBJ2-5; clone size: -; V gene: TRBV2; D gene: -; CDR3 DNA: TGTGCCAGCCACAGGAACTTGGAGACCCAGTACTTC; CDR3 protein: CASHRNLETQYF
CDR3 length: 13; J gene: TRBJ1-5; clone size: -; V gene: TRBV19; D gene: -; CDR3 DNA: TGTGCCAGTAGTATTACGAGCCGCCAGCCCCAGCATTTT; CDR3 protein: CASSITSRQPQHF
CDR3 length: 18; J gene: TRBJ2-7; clone size: once; V gene: TRBV15; D gene: TRBD2; CDR3 DNA: TGTGCCACCAGCAGGTCCACTCTCTCTAGCGGGAGGATCTACGAGCAGTACTTC; CDR3 protein: CATSRSTLSSGRIYEQYF
CDR3 length: 14; J gene: TRBJ2-3; clone size: -; V gene: TRBV10-3; D gene: TRBD1; CDR3 DNA: TGTGCCATCAGGCGACAGGGTGGCACAGATACGCAGTATTTT; CDR3 protein: CAIRRQGGTDTQYF
CDR3 length: 15; J gene: TRBJ2-1; clone size: once; V gene: TRBV6-5; D gene: TRBD2; CDR3 DNA: TGTGCCAGCAGTTCCCTCGGGGGGGTGGGTAATGAGCAGTTCTTC; CDR3 protein: CASSSLGGVGNEQFF
CDR3 length: 17; J gene: TRBJ1-1; clone size: -; V gene: TRBV5-4; D gene: TRBD1; CDR3 DNA: TGTGCCAGCACTCCACAGGGGTCAGGGGTAGCGAACACTGAAGCTTTCTTT; CDR3 protein: CASTPQGSGVANTEAFF
CDR3 length: 15; J gene: TRBJ1-4; clone size: -; V gene: TRBV5-1; D gene: -; CDR3 DNA: TGCGCCAGCAGCTTGGATGGGGCGGTTGGTGAAAAACTGTTTTTT; CDR3 protein: CASSLDGAVGEKLFF
CDR3 length: 14; J gene: TRBJ1-2; clone size: -; V gene: TRBV28; D gene: -; CDR3 DNA: TGTGCCAGCAGAACGCGTCATCTAAACTATGGCTACACCTTC; CDR3 protein: CASRTRHLNYGYTF
CDR3 length: 15; J gene: TRBJ2-3; clone size: once; V gene: TRBV19; D gene: TRBD1; CDR3 DNA: TGTGCCAGTAGTATCGGCAGGGGGCAAGGAGATACGCAGTATTTT; CDR3 protein: CASSIGRGQGDTQYF